These T cell receptor beta chains were read from a single sample in a study of esophageal squamous cell carcinoma under preoperative chemotherapy. Each CDR3 protein gets one entry after TCRdb re-called the PCR reads with MiXCR. The sample shows some 32,000 distinct CDR3 sequences, 40% to 65% of them seen only once. The specimen was obtained from a patient given preoperative chemotherapy. The source of these receptors is a human donor with esophageal squamous cell carcinoma. The donor label of this sample is uncertain. CDR3s include the opening cysteine and the closing phenylalanine or tryptophan. D genes are given only for firm matches. Clone size, where shown, is once, few, many, or a class for clones that have expanded.

>-|TRBV7-6|TRBJ2-5|-
CASRVFRGRDQETQYF
TGTGCCAGCAGGGTTTTCAGGGGCCGGGACCAAGAGACCCAGTACTTC
>TRBD1|TRBV12-3/TRBV12-4|TRBJ2-5|-
CASSVQGALEQYF
TGTGCCAGCAGTGTTCAGGGGGCGTTAGAGCAGTACTTC
>-|TRBV7-8|TRBJ2-3|-
CASSNLGGWPGDTQYF
TGTGCCAGCAGCAACCTAGGGGGGTGGCCCGGTGATACGCAGTATTTC
>-|TRBV12-3/TRBV12-4|TRBJ2-1|-
CASSDRELRVNEQFF
TGTGCCAGCAGTGATCGGGAACTGAGAGTCAATGAGCAGTTCTTC
>-|TRBV5-1|TRBJ2-7|many
CASTSLPGEGEQYF
TGCGCCAGCACATCACTTCCAGGGGAGGGCGAGCAGTACTTC
>TRBD2|TRBV5-1|TRBJ2-2|-
CASSHDSGGAPGELFF
TGCGCCAGCAGCCACGACAGCGGGGGGGCCCCCGGGGAGCTGTTTTTT
>TRBD1|TRBV12-3/TRBV12-4|TRBJ1-6|-
CASRDGTGISPLHF
TGTGCCAGTAGAGATGGGACAGGGATTTCACCCCTCCACTTT
>-|TRBV7-2|TRBJ2-3|few
CASSPRVSQRDTQYF
TGTGCCAGCAGCCCTCGGGTTAGCCAGCGAGATACGCAGTATTTT
>-|TRBV6-1|TRBJ2-5|few
CASRFASQETQYF
TGTGCCAGTCGATTCGCCAGCCAAGAGACCCAGTACTTC
>TRBD1|TRBV5-8|TRBJ2-7|-
CASSSGTGVPYEQYF
TGTGCCAGCAGCTCAGGGACAGGGGTACCCTACGAGCAGTACTTC
>TRBD2|TRBV11-3|TRBJ2-1|few
CASSFSSGHPPNEQFF
TGTGCCAGCAGCTTTTCTAGCGGGCACCCTCCCAATGAGCAGTTCTTC
>TRBD1|TRBV7-8|TRBJ2-2|-
CASRRLQGASTEELFF
TGTGCCAGCCGCCGCCTCCAGGGGGCAAGCACCGAGGAGCTGTTTTTT
>TRBD2|TRBV7-2|TRBJ2-5|many
CASSYGGPVGGLAGVWRGTQYF
TGTGCCAGCAGCTACGGGGGGCCTGTTGGGGGACTAGCGGGAGTCTGGCGGGGGACCCAGTACTTC
>-|TRBV19|TRBJ2-5|many
CASSIAGLLETQYF
TGTGCCAGTAGTATAGCCGGCCTTTTAGAGACCCAGTACTTC
>TRBD2|TRBV7-6|TRBJ2-7|-
CASSGGRVQDTQYF
TGTGCGAGCAGCGGGGGCCGGGTCCAAGATACGCAGTACTTC
>TRBD2|TRBV27|TRBJ2-5|-
CASSQRLAGGGGETQYF
TGTGCCAGCAGCCAAAGACTAGCGGGGGGGGGGGGGGAGACCCAGTACTTC
>-|TRBV6-1|TRBJ2-2|-
CASSPAPGTETLFF
TGTGCCAGCAGCCCGGCCCCGGGCACAGAGACGCTGTTTTTT
>TRBD2|TRBV7-9|TRBJ2-1|-
CASSPPSAGRAGDNEQFF
TGTGCCAGCAGCCCTCCGAGCGCGGGGAGGGCCGGGGACAATGAGCAGTTCTTC